Shown below are 21 T cell receptor beta chains from a single sample sequenced in a study of human T cells and chemical hapten exposure. TCRdb re-called the RACE reads with MiXCR, one entry per CDR3 protein. The top ten clones hold approximately 2.4% of a sample with roughly 380,000 distinct CDR3 sequences, approximately 5% of them seen once. As for time point: pre-sensitization, week 0. Treatment meaning: therapeutic diphenylcyclopropenone sensitization with weekly scalp DPC. Sample: whole blood, taken in connection with sensitization to the hapten diphenylcyclopropenone (DPC). The receptors derive from a woman in her fifties or sixties with alopecia areata. Some clones in this sample may be carry-over from other donors' samples.

This clonotype turned up a few times. The chain joins TRBV25-1 to TRBJ2-7; 9 nucleotides match TRBD1. V lost 6 bases and J lost 5; bases outside the gene matches: 14. CDR3 length: 16 residues. The germline gives CDR1 MGHDK, CDR2 SYGVNS. CDR3 DNA sequence: TGTGCCAGCAGGCCCCCCGCCGGGACAGGGTTGGACGAGCAGTACTTC. This codes for CASRPPAGTGLDEQYF.

The DNA of the CDR3 is TGTGCCAGCAGTTACCAGAGGCCGACGTCCCTGTTCCCTGAAGCTTTCTTT. Its protein is CASSYQRPTSLFPEAFF. This chain links TRBV6-5 with TRBJ1-1; D is ambiguous. V was clipped by 2 bases and J by 6 bases, with 22 bases between them. The CDR3 runs to 17 residues. In germline, CDR1 is MNHEY, CDR2 SVGAGI.

The chain employs TRBV2 and TRBJ2-5; no reliable D call. V was clipped by 6 bases and J by 2 bases, with 10 bases between them. This CDR3 contains 13 residues. CDR1 is SNHLY, CDR2 FYNNEI, per germline. The CDR3: CASSGRLQETQYF. The CDR3 DNA sequence: TGTGCCAGCAGCGGTAGGCTTCAAGAGACCCAGTACTTC.

The table lists this clonotype with a few counts. The chain employs TRBV29-1 and TRBJ2-6, with D possibly being TRBD1 (5 bases). The V end lost 7 bases, the J end lost 0 bases, and 13 bases lay between the germline ends. This CDR3 comprises 15 residues. Germline assignment: CDR1 SQVTM and CDR2 ANQGSEA. CDR3 nucleotide sequence: TGCAGCGCAAGAGTGACAGACTCTGGGGCCAACGTCCTGACTTTC. This encodes CSARVTDSGANVLTF.

This clonotype was counted only a few times. The V gene is TRBV6-5, the J gene TRBJ1-2; no reliable D call. V was shortened by 7 bases and J by 4 bases, with 22 bases between the two germline ends. This CDR3 comprises 16 residues. In germline, CDR1 is MNHEY, CDR2 SVGAGI. This chain's CDR3 is CASTMREPNSGYGYTF. CDR3 sequence (DNA): TGTGCCAGCACCATGAGGGAACCCAACTCCGGCTATGGCTACACCTTC.

This clonotype was recorded a few times. This rearrangement joins TRBV3-1 to TRBJ1-6; D gene unclear. There are 15 residues in the CDR3. The germline V and J ends were trimmed by 4 bases and 5 bases, with 12 bases remaining between them. The V gene's germline CDR1 is LGHDT and CDR2 YNNKEL (reference sequence). The CDR3 here is CASSPRSGHNSPLHF. CDR3 in DNA: TGTGCCAGCAGCCCCAGATCAGGACATAATTCACCCCTCCACTTT.

Ten or more counts support this clonotype. The rearrangement uses TRBV7-6 and TRBJ2-5; no definite D call. Trimming pared 4 bases from V and 3 bases from J, leaving 12 bases between. The CDR3 loop spans 14 amino acids. From germline, CDR1 is SGHVS and CDR2 FNYEAQ. CDR3 sequence reads: CASSSIAAEETQYF. CDR3 coding DNA: TGTGCCAGCAGCTCGATAGCAGCCGAAGAGACCCAGTACTTC.

This clonotype was counted at least ten times. This chain connects TRBV7-2 to TRBJ2-1; D unclear. The CDR3 is 17 amino acids. The germline V and J ends were trimmed by 1 base and 7 bases, with 20 bases remaining between them. Germline CDR1 is SGHTA and CDR2 is FQGNSA. CDR3 sequence: CASSLDLSRALVNEQFF. For the CDR3, the DNA is TGTGCCAGCAGCTTAGATCTAAGCCGCGCCCTAGTTAATGAGCAGTTCTTC.

This clonotype was counted a few times. The rearrangement uses TRBV20-1 and TRBJ2-4, with 7 bases aligning to TRBD2. Germline V gives CDR1 DFQATT, CDR2 SNEGSKA (reference sequence). This CDR3 contains 15 residues. V dropped 0 bases and J dropped 6; count of bases not matched to a gene: 8. CDR3 loop: CSAREVAAGSNIQYF. The CDR3 region has the DNA TGCAGTGCTAGAGAAGTGGCAGCGGGATCAAACATTCAGTACTTC.

The rearrangement links TRBV11-2 to TRBJ1-5; D remains ambiguous. The CDR3 totals 15 residues. Trimming removed 0 bases at V and 3 bases at J, with 9 bases between. From germline, CDR1 is SGHAT and CDR2 FQNNGV. The CDR3 bases are TGTGCCAGCAGCTTAGATCCGGGAGTCAATCAGCCCCAGCATTTT. This encodes CASSLDPGVNQPQHF.

The rearrangement joins TRBV28 to TRBJ2-7, with 7 bases that match TRBD1. V lost 3 bases to trimming and J lost 8 bases; unmatched junction nucleotides: 10. The CDR3 runs 14 residues. Germline CDR1 and CDR2: MDHEN and SYDVKM. CDR3 sequence (DNA): TGTGCCAGCAGTTTCCGGGACAGCCTTCCCCAGCAGTACTTC. Protein: CASSFRDSLPQQYF.

There are a few counts of this clonotype. V is TRBV5-5 and J is TRBJ1-1; TRBD1 aligns across 9 bases. J was trimmed by 3 bases and V by 4 bases; bases with no gene match: 7. CDR1 is SGHKS and CDR2 is YYEKEE in the germline V gene (reference sequence). There are 15 residues in the CDR3. In nucleotides, the CDR3 is TGTGCCAGCAGCCACCGACAGGGGGTCGACACTGAAGCTTTCTTT. Its protein product is CASSHRQGVDTEAFF.

The sample holds many counts of this clonotype. The chain has TRBV28 and TRBJ1-1; D is undetermined. The length of the CDR3 is 15 residues. The V end lost 2 bases, the J end lost 4 bases, and 14 bases lay between the germline ends. The germline V gene encodes CDR1 MDHEN and CDR2 SYDVKM. The CDR3 loop reads CASSLILESPTEAFF. The DNA for the CDR3 is TGTGCCAGCAGTTTAATCCTCGAGTCGCCCACTGAAGCTTTCTTT. The variable domain in full, with the rest retrieved from reference TRBV28 and TRBJ1-1, is DVKVTQSSRYLVKRTGEKVFLECVQDMDHENMFWYRQDPGLGLRLIYFSYDVKMKEKGDIPEGYSVSREKKERFSLILESASTNQTSMYLCASSLILESPTEAFFGQGTRLTVV.

This clonotype was counted many times. The chain employs TRBV4-1 and TRBJ1-4; D is unresolved. The CDR3 spans 17 residues. In germline, CDR1 is MGHRA, CDR2 YSYEKL. V was pared by 5 bases and J by 7 bases, with 23 bases between. In DNA, the CDR3 is TGCGCCAGCAGCTATACATTACCGGGCGGCGTGGTTGAAAAACTGTTTTTT. This gives the protein CASSYTLPGGVVEKLFF.

Many counts were recorded for this clonotype. The V gene is TRBV10-3, the J gene TRBJ2-5; perhaps TRBD2 as D (6 bases). The CDR3 has 15 residues. Between the trimmed V and J ends, which lost 3 bases and 2 bases, there was a span of 13 bases. From germline, CDR1 is ENHRY and CDR2 SYGVKD. The CDR3 region is CAISDPEGWQETQYF. CDR3 sequence (DNA): TGTGCCATCAGTGACCCGGAGGGGTGGCAAGAGACCCAGTACTTC.

The sample holds many counts of this clonotype. The V gene is TRBV4-1, the J gene TRBJ2-2; 8 bases align to TRBD1. CDR1 and CDR2 from the germline V gene are MGHRA and YSYEKL. Trimming cost V 4 bases and J 4 bases; bases outside gene matches: 11. The CDR3 covers 17 residues. In nucleotides, the CDR3 is TGCGCCAGCAGCCCTTACGACAGGGGCTTCGGCACCGGGGAGCTGTTTTTT. Its protein product is CASSPYDRGFGTGELFF.

A few counts support this clonotype. The V call is TRBV3-1, the J call TRBJ1-2; tentative D call: TRBD1 (6 bases). Germline V CDR1 and CDR2: LGHDT, YNNKEL (reference sequence). V was trimmed by 1 base and J by 4 bases, leaving 10 bases between them. The CDR3 length is 14 residues. The CDR3, as DNA: TGTGCCAGCAGCCAAGGAGGGGGAACCTATGGCTACACCTTC. It is translated as CASSQGGGTYGYTF. The variable domain in full, with the rest retrieved from reference TRBV3-1 and TRBJ1-2, is DTAVSQTPKYLVTQMGNDKSIKCEQNLGHDTMYWYKQDSKKFLKIMFSYNNKELIINETVPNRFSPKSPDKAHLNLHINSLELGDSAVYFCASSQGGGTYGYTFGSGTRLTVV.

The chain combines TRBV6-2 or TRBV6-3 with TRBJ2-1; D is unclear. Germline-derived CDR1 and CDR2 are MNHEY and SVGEGT. Deletions cut 2 bases from V and 10 bases from J, with 6 bases between. The CDR3 runs to 11 residues. CDR3 residues: CASSYGPEQFF. The CDR3 nucleotides are TGTGCCAGCAGTTACGGCCCCGAGCAGTTCTTC.

The V and J genes are TRBV14 and TRBJ2-2; D is possibly TRBD1 (6 bases). The CDR3 contains 15 residues. Trimming took off 2 bases at V and 1 base at J, with 8 bases between the two ends. CDR1 is SGHDN, CDR2 FVKESK, per germline. CDR3: CASSQQTGNTGELFF. The CDR3 DNA follows: TGTGCCAGCAGCCAACAGACAGGGAACACCGGGGAGCTGTTTTTT.

This sequence joins TRBV3-1 and TRBJ1-4; unclear D gene. V lost 0 bases, J lost 0 bases, and 8 bases lay in between. The CDR3 totals 16 residues. Germline V gene data show CDR1 as LGHDT and CDR2 as YNNKEL (reference sequence). The CDR3 here is CASSQEGVATNEKLFF. The CDR3 DNA is TGTGCCAGCAGCCAAGAAGGAGTTGCAACTAATGAAAAACTGTTTTTT. Full variable domain (missing parts from reference TRBV3-1 and TRBJ1-4): DTAVSQTPKYLVTQMGNDKSIKCEQNLGHDTMYWYKQDSKKFLKIMFSYNNKELIINETVPNRFSPKSPDKAHLNLHINSLELGDSAVYFCASSQEGVATNEKLFFGSGTQLSVL.

This clonotype came up many times. Mismatch with germline at one junction end may stem from a read error. This rearrangement joins TRBV4-1 to TRBJ2-3; a possible D gene is TRBD1 (5 bases). Germline V gene lookup returns CDR1 MGHRA and CDR2 YSYEKL. The CDR3 has 12 residues. Here the CDR3 DNA reads TGCGCCAGCAGCTCCCGCGAAAGGGGCAGCAATTTT. This encodes CASSSRERGSNF.